Below, 8 T cell receptor beta chains from the same sample are listed, as sequenced in a study of cytomegalovirus exposure and HLA in healthy donors. The PCR used 60 Vbeta and 13 Jbeta primers. TCRdb's copy holds only in-frame clones and misses some; the assay was immunoSEQ multiplex PCR. This sample has under 300,000 clones; 65% to 85% occur once, and the top ten carry approximately 2.3%. Sequencing was carried out using PBMCs. The receptor set was obtained from a female donor in good health and CMV-seronegative.

The chain has TRBV9 and TRBJ2-7, with a tentative D call TRBD1 (5 bases). In germline, CDR1 is SGDLS, CDR2 YYNGEE. The CDR3 is made up of 16 amino acids. The V gene lost 3 bases and the J gene lost 0 bases, with 16 bases spanning the gap. This CDR3 reads CASSAQGYHPSYEQYF. The CDR3 nucleotides read TGTGCCAGCAGCGCCCAGGGCTACCACCCCTCCTACGAGCAGTACTTC.

The V and J genes are TRBV27 and TRBJ2-5; TRBD2 aligns across 12 bases. Germline V gene sequence: CDR1 MNHEY, CDR2 SMNVEV (reference sequence). V was pared by 6 bases and J by 4 bases, with 3 bases of the junction left unmatched. This CDR3 contains 14 residues. The CDR3 loop is CASSRGLAGETQYF. For the CDR3, the DNA is TGTGCCAGCAGCCGGGGACTAGCGGGAGAGACCCAGTACTTC.

In this sample, this clone turned up a few times. Other DNA sequences in the same sample also yield this CDR3. The chain combines TRBV19 with TRBJ1-5; weak D call: TRBD1 (6 bases). The V gene lost 0 bases and the J gene lost 7 bases, with 10 bases spanning the gap. Germline V lookup: CDR1 LNHDA, CDR2 SQIVND (reference sequence). CDR3 length: 14 residues. CDR3 residues: CASSIEQGRQPQHF. The CDR3 DNA reads as TGTGCCAGTAGTATAGAACAGGGAAGGCAGCCCCAGCATTTT.

The J gene is TRBJ1-5, the V gene TRBV4-1; no clear D gene. The ends were cut back, 0 bases at V and 7 bases at J, with 16 bases in the middle. This CDR3 comprises 16 residues. In germline, CDR1 is MGHRA, CDR2 YSYEKL. CDR3 DNA sequence: TGCGCCAGCAGCCAAGATATGTGGGAGGTTGGACAGCCCCAGCATTTT. Encoded protein: CASSQDMWEVGQPQHF.

V and J are TRBV6-1 and TRBJ2-7; 16 nucleotides agree with TRBD2. Germline trimming cut 1 base from V and 7 bases from J; bases unmatched to any gene: 7. CDR3 length: 17 residues. The germline V gene encodes CDR1 MNHNS and CDR2 SASEGT. DNA of the CDR3: TGTGCCAGCAGTGAAGAGGGGACTAGCGGGAGGGCGAGAGAGCAGTACTTC. This codes for CASSEEGTSGRAREQYF.

This clone appeared many times. The chain employs TRBV6-1 and TRBJ1-5; tentative D call: TRBD1 (6 bases). CDR1 and CDR2 (germline): MNHNS, SASEGT. The CDR3 is 12 amino acids. Trimming shortened V by 7 bases and J by 4 bases, and 8 bases separated the two germline ends. The CDR3 loop is CASTGQNQPQHF. CDR3 DNA sequence: TGTGCCAGCACCGGACAGAATCAGCCCCAGCATTTT.

This rearrangement joins TRBV7-9 to TRBJ1-2; 8 bases match TRBD1. Germline CDR1 is SEHNR and CDR2 is FQNEAQ (reference sequence). J lost 4 bases, V lost 4 bases, and 5 bases had no gene match. This CDR3 region has 14 residues. CDR3 amino acids: CASSSETGVYGYTF. CDR3 coding DNA: TGTGCCAGCAGCTCCGAGACAGGGGTCTATGGCTACACCTTC.

CDR3 region: CASSFGQGLGYSNQPQHF. DNA for the CDR3: TGTGCCAGCAGCTTCGGACAGGGACTCGGGTATAGCAATCAGCCCCAGCATTTT. This chain uses TRBV7-2 with TRBJ1-5; TRBD1 matches at 8 bases. CDR3 length equals 18 residues. The V and J ends lost 3 bases and 0 bases, in that order; junction bases with no gene match: 10. Looked up from germline, CDR1 is SGHTA and CDR2 is FQGNSA.